The sequence of this T cell receptor (beta chain) was determined in a study of shared clonotypes between healthy human individuals. Study-wide background: CD8 memory received one plate per donor, CD8 naive two, CD4 memory three and CD4 naive three.

The naive CD8 population came from CD45RO-negative cells selected for CCR7, without terminally differentiated effector memory CD45RA+ cells. Donors, healthy HIV-negative adults, lacked recent acute infections or vaccinations. Study observations and caveats: Of the naive CD4 clonotypes, approximately 5% were shared across several donors.

Researchers divided each subset's genomic DNA evenly across several immunoSEQ plates. TCRdb's copy holds only in-frame clones and misses some; the assay was immunoSEQ multiplex PCR. The table has about 1,900,000 clones, approximately 94% seen once; the top ten hold 1.2%. This clone was detected only once. Its antigen is currently unknown. This CDR3 is built from 15 residues. Germline CDR1 SGHDT, CDR2 YYEEEE. V dropped 4 bases and J dropped 4; count of bases not matched to a gene: 6. Material: naive CD8+ T cells sorted from blood. The V call is TRBV5-6, the J call TRBJ2-1; 9 bases are shared with TRBD1. The sequence was obtained from a young man in good health. The CDR3 loop reads CASSPAGQGYNEQFF. The CDR3 nucleotides are TGTGCCAGCAGCCCGGCGGGACAGGGATACAATGAGCAGTTCTTC.